The entry below describes one T cell receptor (beta chain). Its antigen is not identified. Antigen-specific CD4+ T cells were expanded with viral peptide pools in the ViraFEST assay before sequencing. Researchers isolated CD4+ T cells once approximately eleven days of culture had elapsed. Prior SARS-CoV-2 infection was absent in the vaccine recipients, as shown by negative nucleocapsid antibodies. A half-volume exchange with IL-2 medium occurred on days 3 and 7. TCRdb's table, derived via immunoSEQ multiplex PCR, lists solely in-frame clones and lacks some. The table has some 52,000 clones, approximately 75% seen once. This sample is part of a study of vaccination effects on CD4 cells after COVID-19. The CDR3 consists of 15 residues. The V gene lost 6 bases and the J gene lost 3 bases, with 16 bases spanning the gap. Germline V gives CDR1 MNHEY, CDR2 SVGAGI.

This chain connects TRBV6-5 to TRBJ2-3, with D unresolved. Source: CD4+ T cells from PBMCs cultured with HCoV-OC43 spike peptides, taken before COVID-19 vaccination. Subset specified: HCoV-OC43 spike overlapping peptide pool stimulation. The sequence was obtained from a human donor who received a COVID-19 vaccine. CDR3 nucleotides: TGTGCCAGCAGGTCGAGAAGGGTAGGAACAGATACGCAGTATTTT. Translation: CASRSRRVGTDTQYF.